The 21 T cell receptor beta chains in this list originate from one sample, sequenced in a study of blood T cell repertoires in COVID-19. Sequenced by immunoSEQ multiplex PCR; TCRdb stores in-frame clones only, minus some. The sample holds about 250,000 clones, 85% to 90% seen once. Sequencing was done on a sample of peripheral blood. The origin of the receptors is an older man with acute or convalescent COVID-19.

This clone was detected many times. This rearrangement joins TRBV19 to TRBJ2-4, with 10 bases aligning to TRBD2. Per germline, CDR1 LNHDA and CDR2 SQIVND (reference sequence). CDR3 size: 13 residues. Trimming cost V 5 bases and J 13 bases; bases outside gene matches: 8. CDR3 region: CASSLSSGGHQYF. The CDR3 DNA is TGTGCCAGTAGTCTTTCTAGCGGGGGCCACCAGTACTTC. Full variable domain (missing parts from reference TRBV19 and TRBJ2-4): DGGITQSPKYLFRKEGQNVTLSCEQNLNHDAMYWYRQDPGQGLRLIYYSQIVNDFQKGDIAEGYSVSREKKESFPLTVTSAQKNPTAFYLCASSLSSGGHQYFGAGTRLSVL.

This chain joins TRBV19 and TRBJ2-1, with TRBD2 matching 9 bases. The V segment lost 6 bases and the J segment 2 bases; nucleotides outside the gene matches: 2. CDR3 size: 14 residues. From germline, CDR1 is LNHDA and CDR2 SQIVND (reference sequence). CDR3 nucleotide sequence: TGTGCCAGTAGAGTAGCGGGAGCCTACAATGAGCAGTTCTTC. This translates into CASRVAGAYNEQFF.

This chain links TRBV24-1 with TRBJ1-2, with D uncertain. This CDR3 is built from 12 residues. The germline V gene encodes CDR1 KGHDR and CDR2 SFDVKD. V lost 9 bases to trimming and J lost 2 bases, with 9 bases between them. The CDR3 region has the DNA TGTGCCACCTCGACACCAAACTATGGCTACACCTTC. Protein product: CATSTPNYGYTF.

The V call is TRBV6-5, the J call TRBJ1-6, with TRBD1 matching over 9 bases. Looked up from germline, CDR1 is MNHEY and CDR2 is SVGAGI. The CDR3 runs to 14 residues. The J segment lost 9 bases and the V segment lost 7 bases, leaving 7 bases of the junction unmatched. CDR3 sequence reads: CASTRDREGSPLHF. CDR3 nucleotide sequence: TGTGCCAGCACCCGGGACAGGGAGGGTTCACCCCTCCACTTT.

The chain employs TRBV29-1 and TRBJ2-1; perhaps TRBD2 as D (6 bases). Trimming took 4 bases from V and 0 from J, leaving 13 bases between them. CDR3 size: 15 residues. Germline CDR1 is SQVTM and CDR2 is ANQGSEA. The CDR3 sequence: CSVGRIAVSYNEQFF. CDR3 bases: TGCAGCGTTGGCCGAATAGCGGTCTCCTACAATGAGCAGTTCTTC.

CDR3: CASSDGTGRETQYF. CDR3 coding DNA: TGTGCCAGCAGTGACGGGACGGGGAGGGAGACCCAGTACTTC. V usage is TRBV28 and J usage is TRBJ2-5, with D perhaps TRBD2 (6 bases). CDR3 length: 14 residues. CDR1 and CDR2 from the germline V gene are MDHEN and SYDVKM. V lost 5 bases and J 5 bases, leaving 15 bases between the germline ends.

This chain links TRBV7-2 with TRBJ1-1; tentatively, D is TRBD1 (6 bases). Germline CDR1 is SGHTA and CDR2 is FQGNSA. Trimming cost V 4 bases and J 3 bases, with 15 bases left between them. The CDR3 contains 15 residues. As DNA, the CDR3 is TGTGCCAGCAGCTCGCGATACAGGGCAGACACTGAAGCTTTCTTT. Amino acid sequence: CASSSRYRADTEAFF.

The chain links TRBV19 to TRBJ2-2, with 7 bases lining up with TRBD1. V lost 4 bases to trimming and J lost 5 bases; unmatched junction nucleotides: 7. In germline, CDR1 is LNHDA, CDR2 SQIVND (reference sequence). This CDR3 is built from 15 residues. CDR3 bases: TGTGCCAGTAGTAGTTACAGGGGTTTAACCGGGGAGCTGTTTTTT. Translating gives CASSSYRGLTGELFF.

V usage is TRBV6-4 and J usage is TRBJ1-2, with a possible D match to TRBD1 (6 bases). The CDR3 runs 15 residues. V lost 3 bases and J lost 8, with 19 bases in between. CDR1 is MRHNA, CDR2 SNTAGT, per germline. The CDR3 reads CASSDRTDTIGGYTF. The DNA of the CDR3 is TGTGCCAGCAGTGATAGGACAGACACCATCGGGGGCTACACCTTC.

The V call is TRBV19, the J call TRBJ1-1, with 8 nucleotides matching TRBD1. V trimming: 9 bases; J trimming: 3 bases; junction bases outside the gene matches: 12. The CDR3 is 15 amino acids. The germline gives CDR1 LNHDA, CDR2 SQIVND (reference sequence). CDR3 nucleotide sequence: TGTGCCAGCCGGGACAGGTCCCCAAGGGACACTGAAGCTTTCTTT. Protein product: CASRDRSPRDTEAFF.

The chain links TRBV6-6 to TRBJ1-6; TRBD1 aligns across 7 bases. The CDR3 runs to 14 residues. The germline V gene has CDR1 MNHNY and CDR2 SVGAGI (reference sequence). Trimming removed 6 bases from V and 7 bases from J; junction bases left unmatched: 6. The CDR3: CASSSRDSNSPLHF. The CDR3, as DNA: TGTGCCAGCAGCTCCCGGGACAGCAATTCACCCCTCCACTTT.

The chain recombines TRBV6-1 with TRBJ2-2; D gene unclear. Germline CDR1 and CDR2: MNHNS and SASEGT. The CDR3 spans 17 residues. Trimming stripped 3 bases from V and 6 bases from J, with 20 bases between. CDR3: CASSEQVPSAYAGELFF. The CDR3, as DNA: TGTGCCAGCAGTGAGCAGGTTCCCTCAGCATACGCCGGGGAGCTGTTTTTT.

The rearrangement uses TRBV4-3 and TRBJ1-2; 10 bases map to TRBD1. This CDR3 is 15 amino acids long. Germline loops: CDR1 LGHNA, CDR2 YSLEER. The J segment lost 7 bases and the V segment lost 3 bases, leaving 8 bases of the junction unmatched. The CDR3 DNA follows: TGCGCCAGCAGCCAGCCGGGACAGGGGATGGGTGGCTACACCTTC. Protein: CASSQPGQGMGGYTF.

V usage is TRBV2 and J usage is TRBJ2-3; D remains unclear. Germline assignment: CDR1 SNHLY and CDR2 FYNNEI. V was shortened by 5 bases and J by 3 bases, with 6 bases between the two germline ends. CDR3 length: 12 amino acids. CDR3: CASSFSTDTQYF. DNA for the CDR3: TGTGCCAGCAGTTTTTCAACAGATACGCAGTATTTT.

The CDR3: CASSQDTRSGYEQYF. As DNA, the CDR3 is TGCGCCAGCAGCCAAGATACCCGCTCCGGCTACGAGCAGTACTTC. The rearrangement links TRBV4-1 to TRBJ2-7; unclear D gene. Per the germline V gene, CDR1 is MGHRA and CDR2 is YSYEKL. The CDR3 is 15 residues long. Trimming stripped 0 bases from V and 3 bases from J, with 12 bases between.

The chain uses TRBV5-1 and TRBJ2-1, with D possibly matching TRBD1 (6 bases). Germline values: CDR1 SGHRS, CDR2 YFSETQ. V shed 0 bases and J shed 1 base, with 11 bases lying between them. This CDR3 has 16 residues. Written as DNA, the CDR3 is TGCGCCAGCAGCTTGGAAGGGGGAAGTTCCTACAATGAGCAGTTCTTC. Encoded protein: CASSLEGGSSYNEQFF. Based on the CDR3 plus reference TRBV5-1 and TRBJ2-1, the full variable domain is KAGVTQTPRYLIKTRGQQVTLSCSPISGHRSVSWYQQTPGQGLQFLFEYFSETQRNKGNFPGRFSGRQFSNSRSEMNVSTLELGDSALYLCASSLEGGSSYNEQFFGPGTRLTVL.

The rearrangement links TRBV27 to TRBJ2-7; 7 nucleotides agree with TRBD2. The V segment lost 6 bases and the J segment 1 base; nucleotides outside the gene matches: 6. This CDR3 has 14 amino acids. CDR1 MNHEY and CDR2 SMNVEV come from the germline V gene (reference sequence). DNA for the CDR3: TGTGCCAGCAGAGGAGCGGGAACGTCCTACGAGCAGTACTTC. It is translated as CASRGAGTSYEQYF.

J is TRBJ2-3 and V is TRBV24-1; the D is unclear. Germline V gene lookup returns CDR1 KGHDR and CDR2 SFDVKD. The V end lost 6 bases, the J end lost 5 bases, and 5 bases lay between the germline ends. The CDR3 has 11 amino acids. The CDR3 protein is CATSLRDTQYF. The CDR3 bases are TGTGCCACCAGTCTAAGAGATACGCAGTATTTT.

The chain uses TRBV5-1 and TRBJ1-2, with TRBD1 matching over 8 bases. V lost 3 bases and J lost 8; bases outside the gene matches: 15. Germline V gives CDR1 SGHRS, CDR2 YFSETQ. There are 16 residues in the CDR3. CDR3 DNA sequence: TGCGCCAGCAGCTCCCCCCTTGCAGGGGGCGGAGGAGGCTACACCTTC. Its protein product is CASSSPLAGGGGGYTF.

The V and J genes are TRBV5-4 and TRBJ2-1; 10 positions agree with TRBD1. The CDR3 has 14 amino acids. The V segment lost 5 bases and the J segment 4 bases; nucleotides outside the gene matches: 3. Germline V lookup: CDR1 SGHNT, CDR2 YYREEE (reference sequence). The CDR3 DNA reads TGTGCCAGCAGAGGGACAGGGGTTTACAATGAGCAGTTCTTC. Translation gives CASRGTGVYNEQFF.

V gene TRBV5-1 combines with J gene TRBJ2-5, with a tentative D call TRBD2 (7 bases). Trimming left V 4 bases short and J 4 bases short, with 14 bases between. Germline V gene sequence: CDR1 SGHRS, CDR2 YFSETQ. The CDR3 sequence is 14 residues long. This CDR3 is CASSPGDYIETQYF. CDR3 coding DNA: TGCGCCAGCAGCCCAGGGGACTATATAGAGACCCAGTACTTC.